The 28 T cell receptor beta chains given below trace back to one sample, sequenced in a study of radiation and T cells in renal cell carcinoma. Only in-frame clones appear in the TCRdb table, and some are missing; sequencing was by immunoSEQ multiplex PCR. Of around 180,000 clones in the sample, about 88% are singletons; the top ten hold around 10%. Indicated time point: blood 4 weeks post-SBRT, at nephrectomy. The sample's treatment: 15 Gy SBRT to primary tumor, nephrectomy 4 weeks later. The starting material was blood, obtained from a patient whose treatment included radiotherapy and nephrectomy. Every receptor here comes from a woman aged 50 to 60 with renal cell carcinoma.

The V and J genes are TRBV5-1 and TRBJ2-3; maybe TRBD2 (6 bases). V was pared by 5 bases and J by 2 bases, with 21 bases between. The CDR3 runs to 17 residues. The germline CDR1 and CDR2 sequences are SGHRS and YFSETQ. The CDR3 spells CASSSEDGGDITDTQYF. In DNA, the CDR3 is TGCGCCAGCAGTAGTGAAGACGGGGGAGATATCACAGATACGCAGTATTTT.

A single count supports this clone. This rearrangement joins TRBV5-5 to TRBJ2-3; D gene unclear. From germline, CDR1 is SGHKS and CDR2 YYEKEE (reference sequence). The V end was cut by 1 base, the J end by 0 bases, with 12 bases between. This CDR3 is 16 amino acids long. The CDR3 here is CASSLLTGTSTDTQYF. DNA for the CDR3: TGTGCCAGCAGCTTGTTAACCGGAACTAGCACAGATACGCAGTATTTT.

The chain joins TRBV7-9 to TRBJ2-7, with TRBD1 matching over 11 bases. V was clipped by 5 bases and J by 6 bases; unmatched bases: 9. The CDR3 loop spans 15 amino acids. CDR1 is SEHNR and CDR2 is FQNEAQ in the germline V gene (reference sequence). The CDR3 coding sequence is TGTGCCAGCAGCATACCGGGACAGGGGGTTGTCGAGCAGTACTTC. Its translation: CASSIPGQGVVEQYF.

The rearrangement joins TRBV2 to TRBJ1-1; D gene ambiguous. V was trimmed by 4 bases and J by 2 bases, leaving 11 bases between them. The germline V gene has CDR1 SNHLY and CDR2 FYNNEI. The CDR3 is 14 residues long. The CDR3 protein is CASSVSEVNTEAFF. In DNA, the CDR3 is TGTGCCAGCAGTGTGTCCGAGGTTAACACTGAAGCTTTCTTT.

The genes are TRBV2 and TRBJ2-2; D not certain. The V end was cut by 4 bases, the J end by 1 base, with 7 bases between. Germline CDR1 is SNHLY and CDR2 is FYNNEI. The CDR3 is 14 amino acids. The CDR3 loop reads CASSVQVNTGELFF. CDR3 DNA sequence: TGTGCCAGCAGTGTACAAGTGAACACCGGGGAGCTGTTTTTT.

CDR3 sequence reads: CASSPRTSYSYEQYF. The CDR3 DNA sequence: TGTGCCAGCAGTCCCAGGACCTCCTACTCCTACGAGCAGTACTTC. The chain recombines TRBV7-9 with TRBJ2-7; D gene uncertain. Germline loops: CDR1 SEHNR, CDR2 FQNEAQ (reference sequence). The germline V and J ends were trimmed by 6 bases and 0 bases, with 15 bases remaining between them. The CDR3 has 15 amino acids.

This chain uses TRBV30 with TRBJ2-7; D is unclear. CDR1 is GTSNPN, CDR2 SVGIG, per germline (reference sequence). The CDR3 contains 13 residues. V lost 5 bases and J lost 3, with 14 bases in between. In DNA, the CDR3 is TGTGCCTGGCACGGCCGGGCCGGCTACGAGCAGTACTTC. This encodes CAWHGRAGYEQYF.

Many counts were recorded for this clone. The V call is TRBV21-1, the J call TRBJ1-5. TRBV21-1 is given as a pseudogene. The CDR3 loop spans 14 amino acids. CDR3 nucleotide sequence: TGTGCCAGCAGCAAACTCCCCGGCAATCAGCCCCAGCATTTT. Translated: CASSKLPGNQPQHF.

Turning to this clone: A read error may produce the germline difference seen at one junction end. V gene TRBV4-1 combines with J gene TRBJ2-7; D may be TRBD2 (6 bases). Germline V CDR1 and CDR2: MGHRA, YSYEKL. This CDR3 spans 17 amino acids. CDR3 bases: TGCGCCAGCAGTCAAGAACCGGTGATAGCGGCGCAGTACGAGCAGTACTTC. It encodes CASSQEPVIAAQYEQYF.

The V and J genes are TRBV29-1 and TRBJ2-1; no firm D call. The V end was cut by 3 bases, the J end by 0 bases, with 6 bases between. The germline V gene encodes CDR1 SQVTM and CDR2 ANQGSEA. The CDR3 loop spans 13 amino acids. The CDR3 region has the DNA TGCAGCGTTGACAGGAGCTCCTACAATGAGCAGTTCTTC. Residues: CSVDRSSYNEQFF.

This chain uses TRBV6-1 with TRBJ1-2; D is unclear. Germline lookup yields CDR1 MNHNS and CDR2 SASEGT. This CDR3 contains 15 residues. The ends were cut back, 6 bases at V and 0 bases at J, with 14 bases in the middle. CDR3 DNA: TGTGCCAGCAGGCACGAGGGATCCCCTAACTATGGCTACACCTTC. Its protein is CASRHEGSPNYGYTF.

This chain connects TRBV4-1 to TRBJ2-7, with D possibly TRBD2 on 5 matching bases. Germline-derived CDR1 and CDR2 are MGHRA and YSYEKL. Between the trimmed V and J ends, which lost 6 bases and 0 bases, there was a span of 12 bases. The CDR3 consists of 14 residues. DNA for the CDR3: TGCGCCAGCAGTCTCACTAGTTCCTCCTACGAGCAGTACTTC. Encoded protein: CASSLTSSSYEQYF.

J is TRBJ2-5 and V is TRBV4-3, with D perhaps given as TRBD1 or TRBD2 (5 bases each). The V and J ends lost 2 bases and 5 bases respectively, with 15 bases between them. Germline loops: CDR1 LGHNA, CDR2 YSLEER. This CDR3 spans 15 amino acids. CDR3 sequence reads: CASSQRGAGPETQYF. The CDR3 nucleotides read TGCGCCAGCAGCCAACGGGGCGCAGGCCCCGAGACCCAGTACTTC.

The chain joins TRBV5-1 to TRBJ1-1; 8 bases map to TRBD1. The germline CDR1 and CDR2 sequences are SGHRS and YFSETQ. V trimming: 0 bases; J trimming: 2 bases; junction bases outside the gene matches: 15. The CDR3 loop spans 19 amino acids. CDR3 in amino acids: CASSLEGQGRRGPNTEAFF. In nucleotides, the CDR3 is TGCGCCAGCAGCTTGGAAGGACAGGGAAGAAGAGGTCCTAACACTGAAGCTTTCTTT.

This chain joins TRBV19 and TRBJ2-3; D assignment may be TRBD1 or TRBD2 (5 bases each). CDR3 size: 13 residues. Looked up from germline, CDR1 is LNHDA and CDR2 is SQIVND (reference sequence). Between the trimmed V and J ends, which lost 4 bases and 5 bases, there was a span of 10 bases. CDR3 sequence: CASSTERGDTQYF. The CDR3 DNA follows: TGTGCCAGTAGTACGGAGAGGGGAGATACGCAGTATTTT.

This chain connects TRBV15 to TRBJ1-6, with D uncertain. V lost 3 bases and J lost 7, with 10 bases in between. CDR3 length: 14 residues. Germline V lookup: CDR1 LNHNV, CDR2 YYDKDF (reference sequence). CDR3 in amino acids: CATSRDAQNSPLHF. DNA of the CDR3: TGTGCCACCAGCAGGGACGCACAGAATTCACCCCTCCACTTT.

V is TRBV18 and J is TRBJ1-3; the D gene is possibly TRBD1 (5 bases). Trimming removed 3 bases at V and 0 bases at J, with 12 bases between. This CDR3 is built from 16 residues. Germline lookup yields CDR1 KGHSH and CDR2 LQKENI. CDR3 loop: CASSPWTQGSGNTIYF. DNA of the CDR3: TGTGCCAGCTCACCTTGGACTCAGGGCTCTGGAAACACCATATATTTT.

The rearrangement uses TRBV4-3 and TRBJ1-4, with TRBD1 identical over 7 bases. The V segment lost 3 bases and the J segment 4 bases; nucleotides outside the gene matches: 8. Per the germline V gene, CDR1 is LGHNA and CDR2 is YSLEER. The CDR3 is 16 amino acids. Here the CDR3 reads CASSQGDRFLNEKLFF. The CDR3 bases are TGCGCCAGCAGCCAGGGGGACAGATTCCTTAATGAAAAACTGTTTTTT.

This clone came up once. CDR3 in amino acids: CASSYSRGVDGYTF. The DNA for the CDR3 is TGTGCCAGCAGTTACTCGCGGGGGGTAGATGGCTACACCTTC. The chain joins TRBV6-5 to TRBJ1-2; D may be TRBD1 (5 bases). The CDR3 spans 14 residues. Trimming left V 0 bases short and J 6 bases short, with 11 bases between. Per germline, CDR1 MNHEY and CDR2 SVGAGI.

V is TRBV5-8 and J is TRBJ2-2, with 8 bases that match TRBD1. Per the germline V gene, CDR1 is SGHTS and CDR2 is YDEGEE. Trimming removed 2 bases from V and 5 bases from J; junction bases left unmatched: 2. This CDR3 has 14 amino acids. For the CDR3, the DNA is TGTGCCAGCAGCTTCACAGGGGGAACCGGGGAGCTGTTTTTT. Residues: CASSFTGGTGELFF.

The V and J genes are TRBV4-2 and TRBJ2-1, with 8 bases that match TRBD2. Per the germline V gene, CDR1 is LGHNA and CDR2 is YNFKEQ. This CDR3 region has 15 residues. Trimming removed 4 bases from V and 6 bases from J; junction bases left unmatched: 8. The CDR3 reads CASSLYFSGSNEQFF. The CDR3 bases are TGTGCCAGCAGCCTTTACTTCAGCGGGAGCAATGAGCAGTTCTTC.

The V and J genes are TRBV11-2 and TRBJ2-1, with D possibly TRBD2 on 6 matching bases. Germline V gives CDR1 SGHAT, CDR2 FQNNGV. CDR3 length: 13 amino acids. The germline V and J ends were trimmed by 1 base and 9 bases, with 10 bases remaining between them. CDR3 sequence (DNA): TGTGCCAGCAGCTTAGGTTCCGGGGGTGAGCAGTTCTTC. Translation gives CASSLGSGGEQFF.

This clone was detected once. This chain connects TRBV14 to TRBJ2-1; D gene uncertain. The V and J ends lost 0 bases and 13 bases respectively, with 16 bases between them. Per germline, CDR1 SGHDN and CDR2 FVKESK. This CDR3 comprises 14 residues. As DNA, the CDR3 is TGTGCCAGCAGCCAAGATCTTATTAGTTGGGTACAGTTCTTC. This sequence encodes CASSQDLISWVQFF.

This clone was recorded only once. CDR3 amino acids: CASTEDSGGAGNEQFF. The CDR3 coding sequence is TGTGCCAGCACCGAAGATAGCGGGGGGGCTGGGAATGAGCAGTTCTTC. V gene TRBV4-2 combines with J gene TRBJ2-1; 11 bases agree with TRBD2. The CDR3 loop spans 16 amino acids. The V gene's germline CDR1 is LGHNA and CDR2 YNFKEQ. The trim removed 7 bases at V and 7 bases at J, leaving 12 bases unmatched.

The genes are TRBV13 and TRBJ1-1, with TRBD1 as a possible D gene (5 bases). The CDR3 extends over 14 amino acids. The V gene's germline CDR1 is PRHDT and CDR2 FYEKMQ (reference sequence). The V gene lost 6 bases and the J gene lost 5 bases, with 16 bases spanning the gap. CDR3 sequence: CASRRGRVATEAFF. In DNA form, the CDR3 reads TGTGCCAGCAGGCGGGGCAGGGTAGCGACTGAAGCTTTCTTT.

The genes are TRBV5-4 and TRBJ1-6, with 7 bases matching TRBD1. After removal of 4 bases from V and 8 bases from J, the junction contained 6 bases not matched to a gene. The CDR3 contains 14 residues. In germline, CDR1 is SGHNT, CDR2 YYREEE (reference sequence). CDR3 sequence reads: CASSRQGGYSPLHF. DNA for the CDR3: TGTGCCAGCAGCCGACAGGGAGGTTATTCACCCCTCCACTTT.

The chain links TRBV7-2 to TRBJ2-5, with D perhaps TRBD2 (6 bases). The CDR3 loop spans 16 amino acids. The V gene lost 2 bases and the J gene lost 1 base, with 14 bases spanning the gap. Germline V gene sequence: CDR1 SGHTA, CDR2 FQGNSA. CDR3 residues: CASSLSAGPSQETQYF. The CDR3 DNA is TGTGCCAGCAGCTTATCGGCGGGGCCTTCCCAAGAGACCCAGTACTTC.

V and J are TRBV4-1 and TRBJ2-2; TRBD1 agrees at 7 bases. Germline values: CDR1 MGHRA, CDR2 YSYEKL. The length of the CDR3 is 18 residues. V dropped 4 bases and J dropped 2; count of bases not matched to a gene: 13. The CDR3 DNA reads as TGCGCCAGCAGCCTTACAAGTAGAGGACAGGTTAACACCGGGGAGCTGTTTTTT. It encodes CASSLTSRGQVNTGELFF.